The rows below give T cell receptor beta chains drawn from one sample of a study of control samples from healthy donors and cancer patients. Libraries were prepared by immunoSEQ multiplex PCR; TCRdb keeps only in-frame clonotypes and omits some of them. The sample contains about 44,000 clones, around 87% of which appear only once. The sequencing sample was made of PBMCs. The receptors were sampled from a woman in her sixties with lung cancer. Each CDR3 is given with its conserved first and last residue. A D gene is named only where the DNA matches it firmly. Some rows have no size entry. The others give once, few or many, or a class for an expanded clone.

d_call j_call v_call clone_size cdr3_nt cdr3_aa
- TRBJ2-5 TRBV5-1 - TGCGCCAGCACCTTGGGCATCTTCGAGACCCAGTACTTC CASTLGIFETQYF
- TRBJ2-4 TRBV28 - TGTGCCAGCAGTTTTTATCCCGGCAGGGAGCCCCGGGGGCAAAACATTCAGTACTTC CASSFYPGREPRGQNIQYF
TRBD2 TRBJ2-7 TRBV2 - TGTGCCAGCAGGGCCACTACGGCGGGAGACTACGAGCAGTACTTC CASRATTAGDYEQYF
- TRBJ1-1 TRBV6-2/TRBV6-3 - TGTGCCAGCAGCCGCGGGGCTCTGAACACTGAAGCTTTCTTT CASSRGALNTEAFF
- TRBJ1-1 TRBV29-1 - TGCAGCGGGGGGGGGAGCACTGAAGCTTTCTTT CSGGGSTEAFF
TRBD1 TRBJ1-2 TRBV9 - TGTGCCAGCAGCGGTCTTACCCCAGGGGGGTATGGCTACACCTTC CASSGLTPGGYGYTF
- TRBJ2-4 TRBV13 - TGTGCCAGCAGCGTTACAGGGTCCAAAAACATTCAGTACTTC CASSVTGSKNIQYF
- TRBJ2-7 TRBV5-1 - TGCGCCAGCAGCTTGGGGCCGGACAACGAGCAGTACTTC CASSLGPDNEQYF
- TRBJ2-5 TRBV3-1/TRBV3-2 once TGTGCCAGCAGCCAGCGGGAACAAGAGACCCAGTACTTC CASSQREQETQYF
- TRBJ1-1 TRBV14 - TGTGCCAGCAGCCAAGAACTACAGACCGAAGCTTTCTTT CASSQELQTEAFF
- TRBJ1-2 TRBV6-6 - TGTGCCAGCAGTTACTTCGGAGGGGGCTATGGCTACACCTTC CASSYFGGGYGYTF
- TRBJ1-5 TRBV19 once TGTGCCAGTATGGAGCGGTTGGTTGTGAGCAATCAGCCCCAGCATTTT CASMERLVVSNQPQHF
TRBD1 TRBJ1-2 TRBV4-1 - TGCGCCAGCAGCCCAGGGGGCCAGGTTGGGATATTCTATGGCTACACCTTC CASSPGGQVGIFYGYTF
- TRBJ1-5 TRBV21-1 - TGTGCCAGCAGCAAAGTCGGGCTCATAAGCCCGAGCAATCAGCCCCAGCATTTT CASSKVGLISPSNQPQHF
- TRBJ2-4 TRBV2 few TGTGCCAGCAGTGTTATGGGGGCGCGGCAAAACATTCAGTACTTC CASSVMGARQNIQYF
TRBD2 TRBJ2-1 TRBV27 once TGTGCCAGCAGACTATCCAGCGGGAGTAATGAGCAGTTCTTC CASRLSSGSNEQFF
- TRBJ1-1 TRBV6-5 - TGTGCCAGCAGTTACTCGATGGGGAGCACTGAAGCTTTCTTT CASSYSMGSTEAFF
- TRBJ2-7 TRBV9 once TGTGCCAGCAGCGTCGGACAGTTCTACGAGCAGTACTTC CASSVGQFYEQYF
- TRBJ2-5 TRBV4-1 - TGCGCCAGCAGCCAAGAGGGGGAATGGGAGACCCAGTACTTC CASSQEGEWETQYF
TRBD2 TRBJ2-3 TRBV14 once TGTGCCAGCAGCCAAGATCGACGGGAGGGCCCTCTTACAGATACGCAGTATTTT CASSQDRREGPLTDTQYF
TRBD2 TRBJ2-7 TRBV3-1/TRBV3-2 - TGTGCCAGCAGCGGAGGGAGGGCCAAGTACGAGCAGTACTTC CASSGGRAKYEQYF
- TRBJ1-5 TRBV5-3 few TGTGCCAGAGAGGGCCCTCTCAATCAGCCCCAGCATTTT CAREGPLNQPQHF
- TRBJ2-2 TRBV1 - TGCACCAGCAGCCAAGATTGTAGGGCCTCCACCGGGGAGCTGTTTTTT CTSSQDCRASTGELFF
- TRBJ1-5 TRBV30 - TGTGCCTGGAGGGGGGACGGTCCCAATCAGCCCCAGCATTTT CAWRGDGPNQPQHF
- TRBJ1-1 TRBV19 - TGTGCCAGTAGTGGGGGGTCTGAAGCTTTCTTT CASSGGSEAFF
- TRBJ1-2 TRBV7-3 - TGTGCCAGCAGCTTAACAATTGGGACAGGCTACACCTTC CASSLTIGTGYTF
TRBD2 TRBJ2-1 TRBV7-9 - TGTGCCAGCACACAAGCGGGAGGCACCTACAATGAGCAGTTCTTC CASTQAGGTYNEQFF
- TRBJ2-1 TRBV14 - TGTGCCAGCAGACCCGGACTATCCCTTGGAAATGAGCAGTTCTTC CASRPGLSLGNEQFF
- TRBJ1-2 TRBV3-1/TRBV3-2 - TGTGCCAGCAGCCCCTCTTCACTTAACTATGGCTACACCTTC CASSPSSLNYGYTF
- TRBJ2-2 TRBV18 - TGTGCCAGCTCACCAAGCGGAAACACCGGGGAGCTGTTTTTT CASSPSGNTGELFF
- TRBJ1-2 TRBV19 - TGTGCCAGTAGTATCCCAGGGATGAAGGGCTACACCTTC CASSIPGMKGYTF
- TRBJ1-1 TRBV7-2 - TGTGCCAGCAGCCTGACCGGTGAGGGGTTCACTGAAGCTTTCTTT CASSLTGEGFTEAFF
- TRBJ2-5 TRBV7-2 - TGTGCCAGCAGCTTATGGACACTACTAGGGGAGACCCAGTACTTC CASSLWTLLGETQYF
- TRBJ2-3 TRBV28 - TGTGCCAGCACCGCACTGTCAGGGGTTTGGGGCACAGATACGCAGTATTTT CASTALSGVWGTDTQYF
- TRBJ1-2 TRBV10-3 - TGTGCCATCAAAGAAAGAACAGTAAACTATGGCTACACCTTC CAIKERTVNYGYTF